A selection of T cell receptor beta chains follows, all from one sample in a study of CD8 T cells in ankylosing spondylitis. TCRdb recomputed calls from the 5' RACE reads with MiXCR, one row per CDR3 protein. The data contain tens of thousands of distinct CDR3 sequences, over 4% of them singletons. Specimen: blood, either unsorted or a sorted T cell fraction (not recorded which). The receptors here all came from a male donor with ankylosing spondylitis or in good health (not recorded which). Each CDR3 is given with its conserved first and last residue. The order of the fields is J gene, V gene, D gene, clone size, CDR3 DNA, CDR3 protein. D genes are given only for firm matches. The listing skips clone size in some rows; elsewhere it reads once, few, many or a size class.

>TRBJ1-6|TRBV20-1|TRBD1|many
TGCAGTGCCCTGGGCGGACAGGGGATGTCTTCACCCCTCCACTTT
CSALGGQGMSSPLHF
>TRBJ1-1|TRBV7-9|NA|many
TGTGCCAGCGGGAAAACAGGGATAGGTACTGAAGCTTTCTTT
CASGKTGIGTEAFF
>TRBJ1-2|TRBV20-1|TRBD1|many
TGCAGTGCTAATGACAGGGCTAACTATGGCTACACCTTC
CSANDRANYGYTF
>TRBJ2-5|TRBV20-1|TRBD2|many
TGCAGTGCTACCGGGACTACCCTGGCGGAGACCCAGTACTTC
CSATGTTLAETQYF
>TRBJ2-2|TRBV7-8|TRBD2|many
TGTGCCAGCAGCTTATACGCTAGCGGGGGCTCGAACACCGGGGAGCTGTTTTTT
CASSLYASGGSNTGELFF
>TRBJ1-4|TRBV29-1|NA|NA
TGCAGCGTCAAGGGAGAAGCTAATGAAAAACTGTTTTTT
CSVKGEANEKLFF
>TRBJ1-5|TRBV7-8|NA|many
TGTGCCAGCAGCTTACAAGAAAATCAGCCCCAGCATTTT
CASSLQENQPQHF
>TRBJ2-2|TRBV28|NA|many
TGTGCCAGCAGATCAACAGGGAAAGGGGCCGGGGAGCTGTTTTTT
CASRSTGKGAGELFF
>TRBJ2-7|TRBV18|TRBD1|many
TGTGCCAGCTCACCAGAAGAGGGGGCACTCAATGTCTACGAGCAGTACTTC
CASSPEEGALNVYEQYF
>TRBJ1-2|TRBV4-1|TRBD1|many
TGCGCCAGCAGCTCAGACAGGGTATCCGGCTACACCTTC
CASSSDRVSGYTF
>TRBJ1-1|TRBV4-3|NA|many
TGCGCCAGCAGCCAAGAAGAAACCGATGAAGCTTTCTTT
CASSQEETDEAFF
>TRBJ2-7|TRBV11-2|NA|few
TGTGCCAGCAGCTTTGCCTTAACCAGCGTATACGAGCAGTACTTC
CASSFALTSVYEQYF
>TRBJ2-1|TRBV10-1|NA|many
TGCGCCAGCAGTGAGTTTGACTCCTACAATGAGCAGTTCTTC
CASSEFDSYNEQFF
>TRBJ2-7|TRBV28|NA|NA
TGTGCCAGCAGTTTAAGAGCGACAGTACTCTACGAGCAGTACTTC
CASSLRATVLYEQYF
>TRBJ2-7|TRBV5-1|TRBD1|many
TGCGCCAGCAGCTTGACGGGACAGGGGATCTACGAGCAGTACTTC
CASSLTGQGIYEQYF
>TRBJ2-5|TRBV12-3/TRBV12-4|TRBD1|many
TGTGCCAGCAGTTTATCCCCGGGACAGGGAGAGACCCAGTACTTC
CASSLSPGQGETQYF
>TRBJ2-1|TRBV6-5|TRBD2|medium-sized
TGTGCCAGCAGTCCGACTAGCGGGTACAATGAGCAGTTCTTC
CASSPTSGYNEQFF
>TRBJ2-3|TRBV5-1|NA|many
TGCGCCAGCAGCTTGGATGGGGTAGGTCCAGATACGCAGTATTTT
CASSLDGVGPDTQYF
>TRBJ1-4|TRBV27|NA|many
TGTGCCAGCAGTTGGAAGCCCTTCGGGCGAGAAAAACTGTTTTTT
CASSWKPFGREKLFF
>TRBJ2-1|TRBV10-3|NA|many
TGTGCCATCAGGGGCAACGATGAGCAGTTCTTC
CAIRGNDEQFF
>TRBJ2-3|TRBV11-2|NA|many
TGTGCCAGCAGCTTAGGTTGGGGGATCGGCACAGATACGCAGTATTTT
CASSLGWGIGTDTQYF
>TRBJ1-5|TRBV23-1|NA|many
TGCGCCAGCAGTCGGCCATTTCATAGCAATCAGCCCCAGCATTTT
CASSRPFHSNQPQHF
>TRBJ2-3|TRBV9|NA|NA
TGTGCCAGCAGCGTCGGGGCCCAGGGCACAGATACGCAGTATTTT
CASSVGAQGTDTQYF
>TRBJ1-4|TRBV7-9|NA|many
TGTGCCAGCAGCCCGGGACGGTCGAATGAAAAACTGTTTTTT
CASSPGRSNEKLFF
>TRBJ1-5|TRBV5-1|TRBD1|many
TGCGCCAGCAGCTTGACGGGACAGGGGAATCAGCCCCAGCATTTT
CASSLTGQGNQPQHF
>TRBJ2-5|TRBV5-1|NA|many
TGCGCCAGCAGCTTGGGAGCAACAGGGTTAGAGACCCAGTACTTC
CASSLGATGLETQYF
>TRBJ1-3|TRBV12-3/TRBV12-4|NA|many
TGTGCCAGCAGCGTACAGGCCTCTGGAAACACCATATATTTT
CASSVQASGNTIYF
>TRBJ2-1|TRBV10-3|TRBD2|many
TGTGCCATCAACGCGGGGGGTGAGCAGTTCTTC
CAINAGGEQFF
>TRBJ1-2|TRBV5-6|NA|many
TGTGCCAGCAGCTTAAAGACCGACCCTGGGGGCTTCTATGGCTACACCTTC
CASSLKTDPGGFYGYTF
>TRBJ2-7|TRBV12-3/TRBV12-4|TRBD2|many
TGTGCCAGCAGGGGGGGGGGGACGGGCGTCTACGAGCAGTACTTC
CASRGGGTGVYEQYF
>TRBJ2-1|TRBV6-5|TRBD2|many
TGTGCCAGCAGTTCCTCATTAGCGGGGGGGCGCAATGAGCAGTTCTTC
CASSSSLAGGRNEQFF
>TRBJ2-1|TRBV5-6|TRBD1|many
TGTGCCAGCAGCCCCGACAGGGTCTCCTACAATGAGCAGTTCTTC
CASSPDRVSYNEQFF
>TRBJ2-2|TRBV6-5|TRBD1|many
TGTGCCAGCAGACAGGGGGCCGGGGAGCTGTTTTTT
CASRQGAGELFF
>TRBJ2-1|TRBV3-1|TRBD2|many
TGTGCCAGCAGCCAAACGGGACTAGCAGACAATGAGCAGTTCTTC
CASSQTGLADNEQFF
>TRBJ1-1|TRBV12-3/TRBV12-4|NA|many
TGTGCCAGCACGGCCACACTGAACACTGAAGCTTTCTTT
CASTATLNTEAFF
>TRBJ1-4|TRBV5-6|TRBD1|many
TGTGCCAGCAGCCGTCCCGGGACAGGATGGGATGAAAAACTGTTTTTT
CASSRPGTGWDEKLFF
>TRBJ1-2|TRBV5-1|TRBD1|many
TGCGCCAGCAGCCCCGACGGGACAGCCCACTATGGCTACACCTTC
CASSPDGTAHYGYTF
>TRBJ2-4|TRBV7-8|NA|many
TGTGCCAGCAGCCCCCTCGGAGCCAAAAACATTCAGTACTTC
CASSPLGAKNIQYF
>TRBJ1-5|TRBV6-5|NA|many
TGTGCCAGCAGTTTCCCGCAACAGGGACAAAGGGGTCAGCCCCAGCATTTT
CASSFPQQGQRGQPQHF
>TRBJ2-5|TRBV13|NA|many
TGTGCCAGCAGCTCATTCACTCAGCAAGAGACCCAGTACTTC
CASSSFTQQETQYF
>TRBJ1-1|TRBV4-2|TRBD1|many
TGTGCCAGCAGCCTCGGACAGGGAGGCGTGAACACTGAAGCTTTCTTT
CASSLGQGGVNTEAFF